This TCR beta chain was recorded in a study of T cell repertoires in aging, cancer and after chemotherapy. A mixed TRB-A/B primer pool amplified rearranged TRB by multiplex touch-down PCR. MiXCR, run by TCRdb on the multiplex PCR reads, gives a single entry per CDR3 protein. Among some 1,900 distinct CDR3 sequences listed, approximately 20% were seen once. The template was genomic DNA from peripheral blood, not RNA. In germline, CDR1 is KGHDR, CDR2 SFDVKD. This CDR3 is built from 16 residues. The V gene lost 0 bases and the J gene lost 4 bases, with 13 bases spanning the gap. Source material: blood. The TCR was taken from a human donor with a blood cancer. The V call is TRBV24-1, the J call TRBJ2-3; maybe TRBD2 (5 bases). The CDR3 is CATSDLGSLGADTQYF. In DNA form, the CDR3 reads TGTGCCACCAGTGATTTGGGCTCCCTCGGGGCAGATACGCAGTATTTT.